Shown below are 17 T cell receptor beta chains from a single sample sequenced in a study of blood T cell repertoires in COVID-19 (dated by TCRdb to 2018 to 2020). Receptors were amplified or captured by the immunoSEQ multiplex PCR assay. TCRdb retrieved this table from immuneACCESS and kept in-frame rearrangements only. Not all clones are present; in checked studies, unresolved V genes account for under half, and no reason is known for the remainder. The sample yields 20,000 or so clones; more than 70% were counted once. Jointly, the top ten make up more than 4% of the sample. Sequencing was carried out using PBMCs or T cells enriched from blood (not recorded which). The source is a woman younger than 45 who had recovered from COVID-19.

This clone was found once. V and J are TRBV6-6 and TRBJ1-1; 7 bases fit TRBD1. Germline CDR1 is MNHNY and CDR2 is SVGAGI (reference sequence). There are 14 residues in the CDR3. J gave up 7 bases and V 2 bases, and 7 bases lay outside the gene matches. CDR3 bases: TGTGCCAGCAGTTACGGACAGGTCTTCATTGAAGCTTTCTTT. Translating gives CASSYGQVFIEAFF.

The genes are TRBV7-2 and TRBJ2-5; TRBD1 agrees at 9 bases. Trimming at V came to 2 bases and at J to 4 bases, leaving 5 bases not matched to a gene. Germline V gene data show CDR1 as SGHTA and CDR2 as FQGNSA. The CDR3 spans 15 residues. The CDR3 loop reads CASSLMGQGAETQYF. The CDR3 bases are TGTGCCAGCAGCTTAATGGGACAGGGTGCAGAGACCCAGTACTTC.

The CDR3 region has the DNA TGTGCCAGCAGCCCCGGACTGCTTGGCTACACCTTC. Its translation is CASSPGLLGYTF. This rearrangement joins TRBV14 to TRBJ1-2, with D uncertain. The CDR3 totals 12 residues. The germline V and J ends were trimmed by 4 bases and 7 bases, with 10 bases remaining between them. Looked up from germline, CDR1 is SGHDN and CDR2 is FVKESK.

This rearrangement joins TRBV19 to TRBJ2-1, with 8 bases identical to TRBD1. The CDR3 runs 14 residues. Germline values: CDR1 LNHDA, CDR2 SQIVND (reference sequence). The trim removed 6 bases at V and 3 bases at J, leaving 4 bases unmatched. The CDR3 reads CASSQGASYNEQFF. The CDR3 nucleotides read TGTGCCAGTAGCCAGGGGGCCAGCTACAATGAGCAGTTCTTC. Full variable domain (missing parts from reference TRBV19 and TRBJ2-1): DGGITQSPKYLFRKEGQNVTLSCEQNLNHDAMYWYRQDPGQGLRLIYYSQIVNDFQKGDIAEGYSVSREKKESFPLTVTSAQKNPTAFYLCASSQGASYNEQFFGPGTRLTVL.

In this sample, this clone turned up once. The rearrangement uses TRBV27 and TRBJ2-2, with 8 bases aligning to TRBD1. The CDR3 loop spans 15 amino acids. The germline CDR1 and CDR2 sequences are MNHEY and SMNVEV (reference sequence). V was clipped by 4 bases and J by 4 bases; unmatched bases: 5. DNA for the CDR3: TGTGCCAGCAGTTATCAAACAGGGGGCACCGGGGAGCTGTTTTTT. It yields the protein CASSYQTGGTGELFF.

The J gene is TRBJ1-3, the V gene TRBV24-1; 7 bases match TRBD1. The CDR3 totals 16 residues. Trimming took 0 bases from V and 0 from J; bases not matched to a gene: 1. Germline loops: CDR1 KGHDR, CDR2 SFDVKD. The CDR3 here is CATSDLGTVSGNTIYF. CDR3 nucleotides: TGTGCCACCAGTGATTTGGGGACAGTCTCTGGAAACACCATATATTTT.

This clone showed up just a few times. The rearrangement uses TRBV9 and TRBJ2-5; D possibly corresponds to TRBD2 (6 bases). The V end lost 0 bases, the J end lost 5 bases, and 8 bases lay between the germline ends. Per the germline V gene, CDR1 is SGDLS and CDR2 is YYNGEE. This CDR3 has 13 residues. The CDR3 is CASSVAGGETQYF. The CDR3 region has the DNA TGTGCCAGCAGCGTAGCTGGGGGGGAGACCCAGTACTTC.

This chain links TRBV3-1 (or the pseudogene TRBV3-2) with TRBJ2-3; tentatively, D is TRBD1 (6 bases). CDR1 is LGHDT and CDR2 is YNNKEL in the germline V gene (reference sequence). The CDR3 extends over 15 amino acids. The V and J ends lost 1 base and 6 bases respectively, with 14 bases between them. CDR3: CASSQVWGPSDTQYF. The CDR3 bases are TGTGCCAGCAGCCAAGTTTGGGGGCCTTCGGATACGCAGTATTTT.

This clone has a single count. The chain is built from TRBV10-1 and TRBJ1-6; D remains ambiguous. Trimming took off 0 bases at V and 0 bases at J, with 18 bases between the two ends. The CDR3 is 20 amino acids. In germline, CDR1 is WNHNN, CDR2 SYGVQD (reference sequence). Here the CDR3 DNA reads TGCGCCAGCAGTGAGTCGGGCTTCGGAACGGTCAGCTCCTATAATTCACCCCTCCACTTT. Residues: CASSESGFGTVSSYNSPLHF.

The chain carries TRBV29-1 and TRBJ2-5; D is ambiguous. The CDR3 contains 12 residues. Germline-derived CDR1 and CDR2 are SQVTM and ANQGSEA. The germline V and J ends were trimmed by 4 bases and 2 bases, with 8 bases remaining between them. This CDR3 reads CSVGASQETQYF. The CDR3 DNA is TGCAGCGTTGGGGCCTCGCAAGAGACCCAGTACTTC.

The chain joins TRBV6-1 to TRBJ1-4; D unresolved. The germline V gene has CDR1 MNHNS and CDR2 SASEGT. Between the trimmed V and J ends, which lost 1 base and 8 bases, there was a span of 11 bases. The length of the CDR3 is 14 residues. CDR3 nucleotides: TGTGCCAGCAGTGAAGGGCGCGGAGGAGAAAAACTGTTTTTT. It codes for CASSEGRGGEKLFF.

The CDR3, as DNA: TGTGCCAGCAGCAAGGACAGGGTGGTCACTGAAGCTTTCTTT. Protein sequence: CASSKDRVVTEAFF. This chain uses TRBV14 with TRBJ1-1; 8 bases match TRBD1. CDR3 size: 14 residues. V lost 5 bases, J lost 4 bases, and 6 bases stayed unmatched. CDR1 is SGHDN, CDR2 FVKESK, per germline. Together with reference TRBV14 and TRBJ1-1, the CDR3 gives the full variable domain: EAGVTQFPSHSVIEKGQTVTLRCDPISGHDNLYWYRRVMGKEIKFLLHFVKESKQDESGMPNNRFLAERTGGTYSTLKVQPAELEDSGVYFCASSKDRVVTEAFFGQGTRLTVV.

V gene TRBV7-3 combines with J gene TRBJ2-1; weak D call: TRBD1 (6 bases). This CDR3 has 16 amino acids. Trimming stripped 1 base from V and 1 base from J, with 11 bases between. The germline V gene has CDR1 SGHTA and CDR2 FQGTGA. The CDR3 sequence: CASSLMSGQSYNEQFF. For the CDR3, the DNA is TGTGCCAGCAGCTTAATGAGTGGACAGTCCTACAATGAGCAGTTCTTC.

This clone is a singleton in its sample. V and J are TRBV5-1 and TRBJ2-7; D may be TRBD1 (6 bases). The length of the CDR3 is 15 residues. CDR1 is SGHRS and CDR2 is YFSETQ in the germline V gene. V shed 1 base and J shed 2 bases, with 13 bases lying between them. CDR3 nucleotides: TGCGCCAGCAGCTTGTCTGCGACAGGAGCCTACGAGCAGTACTTC. The encoded protein is CASSLSATGAYEQYF.

The CDR3 reads CASSLSHLSGELFF. CDR3 DNA: TGTGCCAGCAGCTTGTCCCACCTAAGCGGGGAGCTGTTTTTT. The chain combines TRBV7-6 with TRBJ2-2; D gene uncertain. The CDR3 spans 14 residues. Germline V lookup: CDR1 SGHVS, CDR2 FNYEAQ. V dropped 3 bases and J dropped 7 bases, with 12 bases sitting between them.

V gene TRBV6-1 combines with J gene TRBJ2-7; no clear D gene. Trimming stripped 0 bases from V and 6 bases from J, with 9 bases between. Germline V gene data show CDR1 as MNHNS and CDR2 as SASEGT. The length of the CDR3 is 13 residues. The CDR3 loop is CASSEAWQFEQYF. In nucleotides, the CDR3 is TGTGCCAGCAGTGAAGCGTGGCAGTTCGAGCAGTACTTC.

This chain joins TRBV21-1 and TRBJ2-6; TRBD1, the D gene given by the table, was not confirmed from the DNA. TRBV21-1 is classified as a pseudogene. The CDR3 covers 17 residues. CDR3 nucleotide sequence: TGTGCCAGCAGGGGAACAGGGGCCCAATCTGGGGCCAACGTCCTGACTTTC. Amino acid sequence: CASRGTGAQSGANVLTF.